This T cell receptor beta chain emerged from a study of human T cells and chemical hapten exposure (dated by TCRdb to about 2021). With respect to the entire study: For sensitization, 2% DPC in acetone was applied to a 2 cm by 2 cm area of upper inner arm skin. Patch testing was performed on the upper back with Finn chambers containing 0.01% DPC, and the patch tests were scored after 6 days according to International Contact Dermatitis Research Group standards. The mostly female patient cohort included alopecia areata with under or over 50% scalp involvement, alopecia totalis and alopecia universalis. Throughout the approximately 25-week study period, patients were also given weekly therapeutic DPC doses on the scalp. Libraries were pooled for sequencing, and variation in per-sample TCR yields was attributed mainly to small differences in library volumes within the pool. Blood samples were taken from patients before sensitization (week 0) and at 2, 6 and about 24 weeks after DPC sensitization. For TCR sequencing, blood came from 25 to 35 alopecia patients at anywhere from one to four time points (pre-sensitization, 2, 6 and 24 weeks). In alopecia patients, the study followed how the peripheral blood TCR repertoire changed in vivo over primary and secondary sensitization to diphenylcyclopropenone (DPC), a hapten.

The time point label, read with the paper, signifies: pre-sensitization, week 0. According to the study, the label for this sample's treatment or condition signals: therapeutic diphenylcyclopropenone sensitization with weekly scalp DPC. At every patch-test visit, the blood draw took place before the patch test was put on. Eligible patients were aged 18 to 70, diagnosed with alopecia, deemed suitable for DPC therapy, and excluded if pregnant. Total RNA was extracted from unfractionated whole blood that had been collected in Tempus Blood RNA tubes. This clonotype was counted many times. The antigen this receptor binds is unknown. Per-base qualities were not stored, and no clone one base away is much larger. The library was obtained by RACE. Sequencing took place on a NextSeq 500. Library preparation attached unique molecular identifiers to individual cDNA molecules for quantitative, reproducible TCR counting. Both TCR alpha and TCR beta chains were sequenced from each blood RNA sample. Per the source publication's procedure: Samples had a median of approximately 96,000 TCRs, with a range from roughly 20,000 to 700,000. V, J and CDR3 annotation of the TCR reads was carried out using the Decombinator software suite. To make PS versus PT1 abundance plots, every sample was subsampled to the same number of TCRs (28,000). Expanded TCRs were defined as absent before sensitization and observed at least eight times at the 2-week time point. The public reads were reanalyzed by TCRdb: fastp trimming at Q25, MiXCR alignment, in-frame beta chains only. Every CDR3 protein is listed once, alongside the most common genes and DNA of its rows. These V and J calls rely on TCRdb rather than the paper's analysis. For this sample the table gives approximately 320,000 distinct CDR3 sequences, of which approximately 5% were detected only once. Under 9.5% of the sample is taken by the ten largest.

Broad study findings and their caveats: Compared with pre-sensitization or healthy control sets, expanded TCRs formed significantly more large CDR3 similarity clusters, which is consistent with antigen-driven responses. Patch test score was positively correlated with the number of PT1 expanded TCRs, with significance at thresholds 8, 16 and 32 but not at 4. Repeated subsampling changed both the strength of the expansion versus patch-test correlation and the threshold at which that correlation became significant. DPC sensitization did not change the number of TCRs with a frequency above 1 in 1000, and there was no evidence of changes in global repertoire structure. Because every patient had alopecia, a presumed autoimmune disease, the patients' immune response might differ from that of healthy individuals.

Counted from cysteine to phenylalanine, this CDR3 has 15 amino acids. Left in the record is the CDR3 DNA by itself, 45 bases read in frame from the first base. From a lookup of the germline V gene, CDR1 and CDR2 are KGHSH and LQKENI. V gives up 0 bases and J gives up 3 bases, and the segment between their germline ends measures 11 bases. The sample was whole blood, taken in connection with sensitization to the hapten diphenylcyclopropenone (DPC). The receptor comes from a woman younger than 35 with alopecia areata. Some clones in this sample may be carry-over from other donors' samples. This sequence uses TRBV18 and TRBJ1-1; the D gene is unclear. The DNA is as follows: TGTGCCAGCTCACCACCTTCCTTAAAGGACACTGAAGCTTTCTTT. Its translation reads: CASSPPSLKDTEAFF. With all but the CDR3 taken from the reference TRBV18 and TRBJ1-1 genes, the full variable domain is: NAGVMQNPRHLVRRRGQEARLRCSPMKGHSHVYWYRQLPEEGLKFMVYLQKENIIDESGMPKERFSAEFPKEGPSILRIQQVVRGDSAAYFCASSPPSLKDTEAFFGQGTRLTVV.